One sample yielded the 23 T cell receptor beta chains listed below, sequenced in a study of blood T cell repertoires in COVID-19. Data came from immunoSEQ multiplex PCR; TCRdb stores just in-frame clones and leaves some out. The sample records about 310,000 clones, around 87% being singletons. The sample comprised peripheral blood. These TCRs come from a man between 18 and 29 years old with active or convalescent COVID-19.

This sequence joins TRBV5-1 and TRBJ2-5; 8 bases agree with TRBD2. Germline assignment: CDR1 SGHRS and CDR2 YFSETQ. There are 16 residues in the CDR3. V shed 0 bases and J 1 base; nucleotides not matched to a gene: 5. CDR3 in amino acids: CASSLVAGGSQETQYF. CDR3 bases: TGCGCCAGCAGCTTGGTGGCGGGGGGCTCCCAAGAGACCCAGTACTTC.

The chain is built from TRBV9 and TRBJ2-1; D remains ambiguous. Germline CDR1 SGDLS, CDR2 YYNGEE. V shed 4 bases and J shed 6 bases, with 14 bases lying between them. This CDR3 spans 14 amino acids. CDR3 bases: TGTGCCAGCAGCCCCCGGAGTCCGGGCAATGAGCAGTTCTTC. It translates to CASSPRSPGNEQFF.

The chain joins TRBV28 to TRBJ1-4; 8 bases agree with TRBD1. After removal of 11 bases from V and 6 bases from J, the junction contained 8 bases not matched to a gene. Germline-derived CDR1 and CDR2 are MDHEN and SYDVKM. The CDR3 totals 13 residues. CDR3 sequence (DNA): TGTGCCGGTAGACAGGGGTTACATGAAAAACTGTTTTTT. Its translation: CAGRQGLHEKLFF.

The DNA of the CDR3 is TGTGCCACCAACGGGGAGGGAGTGTTGAGCACAGATACGCAGTATTTT. It encodes CATNGEGVLSTDTQYF. The J gene is TRBJ2-3, the V gene TRBV27; 7 bases line up with TRBD2. CDR3 length: 16 residues. V lost 10 bases, J lost 0 bases, and 13 bases stayed unmatched. Looked up from germline, CDR1 is MNHEY and CDR2 is SMNVEV (reference sequence).

The chain combines TRBV19 with TRBJ2-7; TRBD1 is a possible D gene (5 bases). Trimming pared 6 bases from V and 6 bases from J, leaving 15 bases between. Germline assignment: CDR1 LNHDA and CDR2 SQIVND (reference sequence). The CDR3 is 13 amino acids. CDR3 bases: TGTGCCAGTAGCTATGGACACAAAGGCGAGCAGTACTTC. Its protein product is CASSYGHKGEQYF.

A few counts support this clone. The rearrangement joins TRBV6-1 to TRBJ2-7; no reliable D call. This CDR3 contains 14 residues. V lost 1 base and J 1 base, leaving 8 bases between the germline ends. Germline loops: CDR1 MNHNS, CDR2 SASEGT. This chain's CDR3 is CASSEGGRSYEQYF. In DNA, the CDR3 is TGTGCCAGCAGTGAAGGTGGCCGATCCTACGAGCAGTACTTC.

The J gene is TRBJ1-3, the V gene TRBV10-3, with D maybe TRBD1 (6 bases). The CDR3 is 18 residues long. V was pared by 2 bases and J by 4 bases, with 21 bases between. CDR1 and CDR2 from the germline V gene are ENHRY and SYGVKD. The CDR3: CAISETTEYGTIGNTIYF. CDR3 sequence (DNA): TGTGCCATCAGTGAGACAACCGAATATGGGACAATCGGAAACACCATATATTTT.

The V and J genes are TRBV3-1 (or the pseudogene TRBV3-2) and TRBJ1-3; 12 bases map to TRBD1. This CDR3 has 19 amino acids. V lost 0 bases and J lost 0; bases outside the gene matches: 6. The germline gives CDR1 LGHDT, CDR2 YNNKEL (reference sequence). The CDR3 reads CASSQDRGTGGHSGNTIYF. The CDR3 DNA reads TGTGCCAGCAGCCAAGATAGGGGGACAGGGGGCCACTCTGGAAACACCATATATTTT.

V is TRBV15 and J is TRBJ1-4, with a tentative D call TRBD1 (5 bases). CDR3 length: 15 amino acids. V lost 5 bases, J lost 8 bases, and 18 bases lay in between. Germline CDR1 LNHNV, CDR2 YYDKDF (reference sequence). CDR3 sequence reads: CATSPRGGLSEKLFF. The CDR3 DNA follows: TGTGCCACCAGCCCACGGGGGGGTCTTAGCGAAAAACTGTTTTTT.

The chain carries TRBV4-1 and TRBJ2-1; 9 positions match TRBD1. Germline V lookup: CDR1 MGHRA, CDR2 YSYEKL. The length of the CDR3 is 14 residues. Losses at the gene ends were 3 bases for V and 10 bases for J; bases not matched to a gene: 7. The CDR3 DNA reads as TGCGCCAGCAGCCACACCACAGGGGGCGACGAGCAGTTCTTC. This codes for CASSHTTGGDEQFF.

This chain joins TRBV6-2 or TRBV6-3 and TRBJ2-5; possible D gene TRBD2, 5 bases. Per the germline V gene, CDR1 is MNHEY and CDR2 is SVGEGT. V gave up 2 bases and J gave up 1 base, with 14 bases separating them. This CDR3 spans 16 amino acids. This CDR3 reads CASSYGPPSSQETQYF. The CDR3 DNA reads as TGTGCCAGCAGTTACGGGCCCCCTAGCTCCCAAGAGACCCAGTACTTC.

The chain employs TRBV6-5 and TRBJ2-6; D unresolved. Deletions cut 8 bases from V and 4 bases from J, with 12 bases between. This CDR3 spans 14 amino acids. Germline CDR1 reads MNHEY; CDR2 reads SVGAGI. This chain's CDR3 is CASGISSGANVLTF. CDR3 coding DNA: TGTGCCAGCGGTATAAGCTCCGGGGCCAACGTCCTGACTTTC.

This rearrangement joins TRBV28 to TRBJ2-5; D is perhaps TRBD1 (6 bases). Trimming stripped 4 bases from V and 5 bases from J, with 14 bases between. This CDR3 spans 14 amino acids. The germline V gene encodes CDR1 MDHEN and CDR2 SYDVKM. CDR3 region: CASSSTDSSETQYF. In DNA form, the CDR3 reads TGTGCCAGCAGTTCAACGGACAGTAGTGAGACCCAGTACTTC.

The CDR3 sequence: CASSLVRDRSSGANVLTF. In DNA form, the CDR3 reads TGTGCCAGCAGCTTAGTGCGTGACAGAAGCTCTGGGGCCAACGTCCTGACTTTC. The rearrangement links TRBV7-8 to TRBJ2-6; a possible D gene is TRBD1 (5 bases). Per germline, CDR1 SGHVS and CDR2 FQNEAQ. V was clipped by 1 base and J by 0 bases, with 13 bases between them. This CDR3 contains 18 residues.

The rearrangement uses TRBV27 and TRBJ2-6, with D possibly TRBD1 on 6 matching bases. Germline loops: CDR1 MNHEY, CDR2 SMNVEV (reference sequence). V was shortened by 7 bases and J by 4 bases, with 14 bases between the two germline ends. This CDR3 region has 15 residues. The CDR3 sequence is CASTPGVGGANVLTF. The CDR3 DNA reads as TGTGCCAGCACTCCAGGGGTCGGCGGGGCCAACGTCCTGACTTTC.

The chain uses TRBV3-1 (or the pseudogene TRBV3-2) and TRBJ2-2, with D perhaps matching TRBD2 (6 bases). The CDR3 has 14 residues. The germline CDR1 and CDR2 sequences are LGHDT and YNNKEL (reference sequence). Trimming shortened V by 4 bases and J by 5 bases, and 11 bases separated the two germline ends. The CDR3 DNA sequence: TGTGCCAGCAGCCCGTCGGAGGGAACCGGGGAGCTGTTTTTT. Amino acid sequence: CASSPSEGTGELFF.

CDR3 DNA: TGTGCCAGCAGTCCGCTAGCGGGGCACAATGAGCAGTTCTTC. Translated, it gives CASSPLAGHNEQFF. This rearrangement joins TRBV27 to TRBJ2-1, with 9 bases identical to TRBD2. Germline lookup yields CDR1 MNHEY and CDR2 SMNVEV (reference sequence). The V segment lost 5 bases and the J segment 5 bases; nucleotides outside the gene matches: 4. This CDR3 region has 14 residues.

V usage is TRBV28 and J usage is TRBJ2-7; D is perhaps TRBD2 (6 bases). This CDR3 spans 14 amino acids. Germline V lookup: CDR1 MDHEN, CDR2 SYDVKM. The V end lost 7 bases, the J end lost 1 base, and 14 bases lay between the germline ends. In DNA form, the CDR3 reads TGTGCCAGCACTCTGGCGGGATCATCCTACGAGCAGTACTTC. Its protein product is CASTLAGSSYEQYF. Supplemented by reference TRBV28 and TRBJ2-7, the full variable domain reads DVKVTQSSRYLVKRTGEKVFLECVQDMDHENMFWYRQDPGLGLRLIYFSYDVKMKEKGDIPEGYSVSREKKERFSLILESASTNQTSMYLCASTLAGSSYEQYFGPGTRLTVT.

The chain carries TRBV28 and TRBJ1-1, with a tentative D call TRBD1 (5 bases). The V end was cut by 5 bases, the J end by 5 bases, with 15 bases between. The CDR3 length is 14 residues. Germline V gene sequence: CDR1 MDHEN, CDR2 SYDVKM. CDR3 region: CASSPRGRGTEAFF. CDR3 nucleotides: TGTGCCAGCAGTCCCCGGGGGAGGGGAACTGAAGCTTTCTTT.

Ten or more counts support this clone. The V call is TRBV28, the J call TRBJ1-5, with D maybe TRBD1 (6 bases). CDR3 length equals 15 residues. Per the germline V gene, CDR1 is MDHEN and CDR2 is SYDVKM. V was shortened by 2 bases and J by 3 bases, with 11 bases between the two germline ends. The CDR3 DNA follows: TGTGCCAGCAGTTTACGGGGGGCGTACAATCAGCCCCAGCATTTT. Translated: CASSLRGAYNQPQHF.

The J gene is TRBJ2-3, the V gene TRBV12-3 or TRBV12-4; possible D gene TRBD1, 6 bases. The V and J ends lost 3 bases and 4 bases respectively, with 8 bases between them. This CDR3 is 13 amino acids long. The CDR3 spells CASSFSGADTQYF. For the CDR3, the DNA is TGTGCCAGCAGTTTTTCAGGGGCAGATACGCAGTATTTT.

The chain is built from TRBV14 and TRBJ2-2, with TRBD1 as a possible D gene (5 bases). Deletions cut 3 bases from V and 7 bases from J, with 15 bases between. Germline CDR1 and CDR2: SGHDN and FVKESK. The CDR3 loop spans 15 amino acids. The CDR3 spells CASSHLTPRDGELFF. The DNA for the CDR3 is TGTGCCAGCAGCCATCTTACACCCAGGGACGGGGAGCTGTTTTTT.

The chain uses TRBV7-8 and TRBJ1-4; D perhaps matches TRBD1 (5 bases). Trimming left V 5 bases short and J 7 bases short, with 32 bases between. CDR1 and CDR2 (germline): SGHVS, FQNEAQ. The CDR3 consists of 20 residues. In DNA form, the CDR3 reads TGTGCCAGCAGCCCCCTGGGGCGTAAAATATCGCAGGGCGTGGGTGAAAAACTGTTTTTT. Its translation is CASSPLGRKISQGVGEKLFF. The full variable domain, rest sourced from reference TRBV7-8 and TRBJ1-4, is GAGVSQSPRYKVAKRGQDVALRCDPISGHVSLFWYQQALGQGPEFLTYFQNEAQLDKSGLPSDRFFAERPEGSVSTLKIQRTQQEDSAVYLCASSPLGRKISQGVGEKLFFGSGTQLSVL.